This T cell receptor beta chain derives from a study of blood T cell repertoires in COVID-19. Study-level background: Samples of COVID-19 (acute and convalescent) were obtained from the United States, Italy and Spain. Sample material is recorded as cDNA or gDNA derived from T cells, B-cell-depleted T cells, or PBMCs.

The V gene end was trimmed by 3 bases and the J gene end by 0 bases; junction bases not matched to a gene: 8. The length of the CDR3 is 16 residues. Germline values: CDR1 SGDLS, CDR2 YYNGEE. In the source study's methods: Reference gene primer amplification gave nucleated cell count estimates. Only in-frame clones appear in the TCRdb table, and some are missing; sequencing was by immunoSEQ multiplex PCR. V, J and clone size were drawn from that table, and D and trimming were deduced from the DNA. Here the sample spans 110,000 to 150,000 clones, approximately 86% being singletons. The chain has TRBV9 and TRBJ1-1, with 7 bases matching TRBD1. The source material was peripheral blood. This receptor was obtained from a woman between 55 and 75 years old with acute or convalescent COVID-19. The CDR3 nucleotides read TGTGCCAGCAGCGGTAAAGAGGGACAGCTGAACACTGAAGCTTTCTTT. Its protein product is CASSGKEGQLNTEAFF. Supplemented by reference TRBV9 and TRBJ1-1, the full variable domain reads DSGVTQTPKHLITATGQRVTLRCSPRSGDLSVYWYQQSLDQGLQFLIQYYNGEERAKGNILERFSAQQFPDLHSELNLSSLELGDSALYFCASSGKEGQLNTEAFFGQGTRLTVV.